The present entry profiles one T cell receptor (beta chain) with its context. The data are from a study of blood T cell repertoires in COVID-19. Repertoires were generated with immunoSEQ multiplex PCR, while TCRdb's copy carries only in-frame clones and drops some. The data contain about 160,000 clones, around 80% of them seen just once; the ten biggest clones take up 20% to 25%. The clonotype was recovered from a woman older than 75 with acute or convalescent COVID-19. Material for sequencing was peripheral blood.

CDR3 in DNA: TGTGCCAGCAGCCGTACCGGGACAGACAATTCACCCCTCCACTTT. Encoded protein: CASSRTGTDNSPLHF. V usage is TRBV6-5 and J usage is TRBJ1-6, with 7 bases matching TRBD1. The V segment lost 6 bases and the J segment 7 bases; nucleotides outside the gene matches: 9. The germline gives CDR1 MNHEY, CDR2 SVGAGI. The CDR3 loop spans 15 amino acids.